This T cell receptor (beta chain) is from a study of blood T cell repertoires in COVID-19 (dated by TCRdb to 2018 to 2020). Notes on the research overall: Collaborator samples came from the United States, Italy and Spain and covered acute and convalescent phases of COVID-19. The material from the prospective study consisted of cDNA or gDNA derived from T cells, B-cell-depleted T cells, or PBMCs. Subjects who had been exposed to COVID-19, were actively infected with it, or had recovered from it provided the deeply sampled blood TCRbeta repertoires that made up the dataset. The repertoires were made available in a free public database intended to serve as a resource for research on the immune response to SARS-CoV-2. The samples were drawn from the first 160 participants of the ongoing ImmuneRACE study and from over 950 subjects provided by 6 global collaborators. Nearly every sample came with metadata listing a de-identified subject ID, COVID-19 status, age in years and sex. Where HLA class I and class II types were available, the types were taken from metadata supplied by the sample provider, not from assay-based typing. Summary of the overall study and its limitations: How much clinical and demographic metadata was included differed by source and by participant, and the metadata was provided uncurated.

Collaborating institutions collected whole blood in K2EDTA tubes following their own protocols. For TCRbeta analysis, collaborators shipped samples in one of three forms: frozen whole blood, isolated PBMCs, or DNA extracted from either of those sample types. The immunoSEQ Assay, a bias-controlled multiplex PCR, was used to amplify TCRbeta CDR3 regions from genomic DNA. The original pipeline was this. The number of nucleated cells in each sample was estimated from the amplification of reference gene primers within the assay. To quantify the absolute abundance of each unique TCRbeta CDR3 rearrangement, sequence reads were collapsed and filtered. Productive Simpson clonality was computed per sample as the square root of Simpson's diversity index over productive rearrangements. Sourced from immuneACCESS, this table was stored by TCRdb with only in-frame sequences that have V and J called. A share of the clones is absent; for the studies checked, an unresolved V gene accounts for under half, and the remainder has no known explanation. That table furnishes V, J and clone size, whereas the DNA furnished D and trimming. Within this sample are 75,000 to 90,000 clones, with 80% to 90% of them counted one time only. The top ten hold 11% of the sample.

There are 12 amino acids in the CDR3, from cysteine to phenylalanine inclusive. The only DNA kept is the CDR3, 36 bases in frame from the first base. Trimming removed 8 bases from V and 5 bases from J, leaving 11 bases between the germline ends. Based on the germline V gene (reference sequence), the CDR1 and CDR2 sequences are LNHDA and SQIVND. As concerns this clone: Its antigen is currently not known. No much larger clone is present one base from it, and per-base qualities are unavailable.

This clonotype was sampled from a man aged 80 or over with acute or convalescent COVID-19. The chain joins TRBV19 to TRBJ2-3, with the D gene not confidently named. The sequencing sample was made of peripheral blood. The DNA is as follows: TGTGCCAGTGCTGCGGTTAGAGATACGCAGTATTTT. This yields the protein CASAAVRDTQYF.